This TCR beta chain was sequenced in a study of OX40 agonist ivuxolimab in advanced cancers. For the study at large: Allowance was made for prior anti-PD-1, anti-PD-L1 or anti-CTLA-4 therapy, and 40% had some. Three patients responded partially, comprising one with hepatocellular carcinoma and two with cutaneous melanoma.

Study findings and constraints: Dosing at 0.1 to 3.0 mg/kg was accompanied by clonal expansion of CD4+ and CD8+ blood T cells by week 6.

Produced via immunoSEQ multiplex PCR; TCRdb's table is partial and in-frame only. The sample has some 30,000 clones, more than 80% seen once. As regards this clone: The antigen is not known.

The starting material was CD4+ or CD8+ T cells sorted from blood, obtained in a trial of the OX40 agonist ivuxolimab. This clonotype was sampled from an adult with an advanced solid tumor such as melanoma, head and neck, liver or kidney cancer.

CDR3 sequence reads: CASVQLTSSEAFF. The CDR3 DNA sequence: TGTGCCAGCGTTCAGCTTACGTCTTCTGAAGCTTTCTTT. This rearrangement joins TRBV5-8 to TRBJ1-1; D is uncertain. CDR3 length: 13 residues. Trimming took off 7 bases at V and 6 bases at J, with 16 bases between the two ends. Germline lookup yields CDR1 SGHTS and CDR2 YDEGEE.